Shown below are 2 T cell receptor beta chains from a single sample sequenced in a study of cytomegalovirus exposure and HLA in healthy donors. The PCR was carried out with 60 Vbeta primers and 13 Jbeta primers. Using immunoSEQ multiplex PCR, the repertoire was profiled, and TCRdb retains in-frame clones only, with some absent. Here the sample spans fewer than 150,000 clones, 80% being singletons. Material: PBMCs. The source is a young man in good health and CMV-seronegative.

The chain links TRBV5-4 to TRBJ1-2, with unresolved D. The CDR3 runs 11 residues. V lost 5 bases and J 7 bases, leaving 9 bases between the germline ends. Germline V gene data show CDR1 as SGHNT and CDR2 as YYREEE (reference sequence). Here the CDR3 DNA reads TGTGCCAGCAGTCAACTCGGTGGCTACACCTTC. Translating gives CASSQLGGYTF.

This chain joins TRBV5-1 and TRBJ2-7, with 7 nucleotides matching TRBD1. The CDR3 totals 13 residues. With V trimmed by 2 bases and J by 5 bases, 4 bases remained unmatched. Germline V CDR1 and CDR2: SGHRS, YFSETQ. In DNA form, the CDR3 reads TGCGCCAGCAGCTTACTAGACAGGGACGAGCAGTACTTC. This codes for CASSLLDRDEQYF. Variable domain in full (rest from reference TRBV5-1 and TRBJ2-7): KAGVTQTPRYLIKTRGQQVTLSCSPISGHRSVSWYQQTPGQGLQFLFEYFSETQRNKGNFPGRFSGRQFSNSRSEMNVSTLELGDSALYLCASSLLDRDEQYFGPGTRLTVT.